This T cell receptor (beta chain) came from a study of HIV-infected patients and healthy controls. By share of the sample, this clonotype is medium-sized. The CDR3 loop spans 13 amino acids. Germline CDR1 and CDR2: SQVTM and ANQGSEA. Trimming stripped 3 bases from V and 2 bases from J, with 7 bases between. Whole blood was used without fractionation, so all unsorted peripheral T cells were included. Reverse transcription used 450 to 550 ng RNA and constant-region primers for alpha and beta. Using multiplexing indices, alpha and beta chain libraries were generated apart by chain-specific third strand synthesis. TCRdb called the 5' RACE reads again in MiXCR, with one record for every CDR3 protein. Of 6,000 to 8,000 distinct CDR3 sequences listed, approximately 11% are singletons.

The chain recombines TRBV29-1 with TRBJ2-2, with a weak D call TRBD1 (5 bases). This TCR came from an adult with HIV infection. The sample in question was blood, obtained before antiretroviral therapy. The DNA of the CDR3 is TGCAGCGTTGATAGGGGAAACACCGGGGAGCTGTTTTTT. It is translated as CSVDRGNTGELFF.